Listed below are T cell receptor beta chains from one sample, sequenced in a study of early T cells in non-severe SARS-CoV-2 infection. From the 5' RACE reads, TCRdb called clonotypes with MiXCR, one entry per CDR3 protein. Among around 26,000 distinct CDR3 sequences listed, about 4.5% were seen once. Sequencing used whole blood. Receptors were obtained from an adult who was a healthcare worker with PCR-confirmed SARS-CoV-2 infection or an uninfected control (not recorded which). CDR3s include the opening cysteine and the closing phenylalanine or tryptophan. A D gene is named only where the DNA matches it firmly. Clone size is stated in some rows and not others, as once, few, many or a class when expanded.

V,size,D,J,DNA,CDR3
TRBV7-8,-,-,TRBJ2-3,TGTGCCAGCAGAACTCGGGGGAATGTGGATACGCAGTATTTT,CASRTRGNVDTQYF
TRBV18,many,-,TRBJ1-3,TGTGCCAGCTCACCAGGAACAGACCTCTCTGGAAACACCATATATTTT,CASSPGTDLSGNTIYF
TRBV28,many,TRBD1,TRBJ1-2,TGTGCCAGCAGCATCGACAGGGCGAGAGGCTACACCTTC,CASSIDRARGYTF
TRBV7-9,many,-,TRBJ2-7,TGTGCCAGCAGCGAACTGGCCTCCTACGAGCAGTACTTC,CASSELASYEQYF
TRBV6-2/TRBV6-3,many,-,TRBJ2-7,TGTGCCAGCAGTTACTCGCCTGGGGCCACCTACGAGCAGTACTTC,CASSYSPGATYEQYF
TRBV7-9,few,-,TRBJ2-3,TGTGCCAGCACCCCGAGGGCAGGGGAGCCTGATACGCAGTATTTT,CASTPRAGEPDTQYF
TRBV20-1,many,TRBD2,TRBJ2-5,TGCAGTTTTACCCGCGGGGGAGAGACCCAGTACTTC,CSFTRGGETQYF
TRBV30,many,TRBD2,TRBJ2-2,TGTGCCTGGAGTGTAGGCGGGGGGGCCGCCGGGGAGCTGTTTTTT,CAWSVGGGAAGELFF
TRBV29-1,many,-,TRBJ2-3,TGCAGCGCTCCGTCACAGGCGACAGATACGCAGTATTTT,CSAPSQATDTQYF
TRBV7-3,many,-,TRBJ2-5,TGTGCCAGCAGCTTGCGTCTGGCCAGGGATGAGACCCAGTACTTC,CASSLRLARDETQYF
TRBV20-1,many,-,TRBJ2-5,TGCAGTGCAGAGAGGTCGACATCCCAGTACTTC,CSAERSTSQYF
TRBV7-2,many,-,TRBJ1-2,TGTGCCAGCAGCTCCAGACAGTATAACTATGGCTACACCTTC,CASSSRQYNYGYTF
TRBV9,many,TRBD2,TRBJ2-1,TGTGCCAGCAGCCCCACCGCCGGGACTAGCGGCTACAATGAGCAGTTCTTC,CASSPTAGTSGYNEQFF
TRBV6-5,many,-,TRBJ2-5,TGTGCCAGCAGTTACGGCCCCGATCCCCGGGGTGGGACCCAGTACTTC,CASSYGPDPRGGTQYF
TRBV7-8,-,TRBD2,TRBJ2-1,TGTGCCAGCAGCCCACAGCGGGGGCTGACCAATGAGCAGTTCTTC,CASSPQRGLTNEQFF
TRBV12-3/TRBV12-4,many,TRBD2,TRBJ2-1,TGTGCCAGCAGAACCTTCGCGGGGGGTTACAATGAGCAGTTCTTC,CASRTFAGGYNEQFF
TRBV24-1,many,-,TRBJ2-7,TGTGCCACCAGTGATTTTAGGGAGGTTTTCGACGAGCAGTACTTC,CATSDFREVFDEQYF
TRBV20-1,many,TRBD1,TRBJ1-5,TGCAGTGCTAGGATAACTCCCGGGACAGGGTTCAATCAGCCCCAGCATTTT,CSARITPGTGFNQPQHF
TRBV5-4,many,TRBD2,TRBJ2-1,TGTGCCAGCAGCCCAGGGTTGGGGACTAGCGGGGGAGAGCAGTTCTTC,CASSPGLGTSGGEQFF
TRBV4-3,many,-,TRBJ1-2,TGCGCCAGCAGCCAAGAAGCCGTAGGAAATGGCTACACCTTC,CASSQEAVGNGYTF
TRBV12-3/TRBV12-4,many,TRBD1,TRBJ2-5,TGTGCCAGCAGTTTCGGGGACAGGGGTGTCGAGACCCAGTACTTC,CASSFGDRGVETQYF
TRBV10-3,many,TRBD1,TRBJ1-2,TGTGCCATCAGTGAAGGGACAGGGGTTTTGTATGGCTACACCTTC,CAISEGTGVLYGYTF
TRBV15,many,-,TRBJ2-1,TGTGCCACCAGCAGAGGTTACAATGAGCAGTTCTTC,CATSRGYNEQFF
TRBV20-1,-,-,TRBJ1-2,TGCAGTGCACCCCGACAGGTAGATGGCTACACCTTC,CSAPRQVDGYTF
TRBV29-1,-,-,TRBJ1-1,TGCAGCGGACGACCAGGTTTAAACACTGAAGCTTTCTTT,CSGRPGLNTEAFF
TRBV9,many,-,TRBJ1-2,TGTGCCAGCAGCGCAGGGGAGGGTTCTGGCTACACCTTC,CASSAGEGSGYTF
TRBV7-2,many,-,TRBJ2-7,TGTGCCAGCAGCTTAGCACCGCGCGAGCAGTACTTC,CASSLAPREQYF
TRBV20-1,many,-,TRBJ1-5,TGCAGTGCTGATGAGGGTTCTGATCAGCCCCAGCATTTT,CSADEGSDQPQHF
TRBV27,medium-sized,-,TRBJ2-7,TGTGCCAGCAGTCACGGCCCCTACGAGCAGTACTTC,CASSHGPYEQYF
TRBV28,many,-,TRBJ2-7,TGTGCCAGCAGTTTTGGTCTCGAGCAGTACTTC,CASSFGLEQYF
TRBV28,many,TRBD1,TRBJ1-2,TGTGCCAGCAGTTCGCAGGGGGCGCGAGGGAACTATGGCTACACCTTC,CASSSQGARGNYGYTF
TRBV7-8,few,-,TRBJ2-1,TGTGCCAGCAGCCTAAGGACCACACCCGGGATCTCCTACAATGAGCAGTTCTTC,CASSLRTTPGISYNEQFF
TRBV21-1,many,-,TRBJ2-3,TGTGCCAGCAGCATTCCGGGGGCGGCCACAGATACGCAGTATTTT,CASSIPGAATDTQYF
TRBV12-3/TRBV12-4,many,TRBD1,TRBJ1-1,TGTGCCAGCGCGACCCAAGGACAGGATGAAGCTTTCTTT,CASATQGQDEAFF
TRBV20-1,many,-,TRBJ2-4,TGCAGTGCCCCCTGGACAGCGAAAAACATTCAGTACTTC,CSAPWTAKNIQYF
TRBV7-2,many,-,TRBJ1-1,TGTGCCAGCAGCTTCGAACGGGGCCTGATGAACACTGAAGCTTTCTTT,CASSFERGLMNTEAFF
TRBV9,-,-,TRBJ2-3,TGTGCCAGCAGCGAGAGCACAGATACGCAGTATTTT,CASSESTDTQYF
TRBV5-6,many,TRBD1,TRBJ1-2,TGTGCCAGCAGCAGGGGACAGCGAGATGGCTACACCTTC,CASSRGQRDGYTF
TRBV14,many,TRBD2,TRBJ2-7,TGTGCCAGCAGCAGAGCGGGGGGTGTAGAGGAGCAGTACTTC,CASSRAGGVEEQYF
TRBV4-3,many,-,TRBJ2-2,TGCGCCAGCAGCCAAGGTCAGGGTCTTCCCACCGGGGAGCTGTTTTTT,CASSQGQGLPTGELFF
TRBV24-1,many,-,TRBJ2-3,TGTGCCACCAGTGAGTCGGCAGAGACCACAGATACGCAGTATTTT,CATSESAETTDTQYF
TRBV7-6,medium-sized,-,TRBJ2-2,TGTGCCAGCAGCTTGTATGACGGGAGCACCGGGGAGCTGTTTTTT,CASSLYDGSTGELFF
TRBV7-9,many,-,TRBJ1-6,TGTGCCAGCAGCGCGGACAGCTATAATTCACCCCTCCACTTT,CASSADSYNSPLHF
TRBV18,many,TRBD1,TRBJ1-1,TGTGCCAGCTCATCGGACAGGGGGATCAAACCTGAAGCTTTCTTT,CASSSDRGIKPEAFF
TRBV12-3/TRBV12-4,medium-sized,TRBD1,TRBJ1-5,TGTGCCAGCAGCCGACAGGGACATCAGCCCCAGCATTTT,CASSRQGHQPQHF
TRBV7-3,many,-,TRBJ2-1,TGTGCCAGCAGCTTAAGGCGTCGGGGTTCTGAGCAGTTCTTC,CASSLRRRGSEQFF
TRBV20-1,many,-,TRBJ2-3,TGCAGTGCTGCACTCACAGATACGCAGTATTTT,CSAALTDTQYF
TRBV7-2,many,-,TRBJ2-5,TGTGCCAGCAGCTCTAGACAGCAAGAGACCCAGTACTTC,CASSSRQQETQYF
TRBV15,many,TRBD1,TRBJ1-5,TGTGCCACCAGCAGAGAGGGGACAGGGTTTGATCAGCCCCAGCATTTT,CATSREGTGFDQPQHF
TRBV18,many,-,TRBJ2-1,TGTGCCAGCTCCCGAGAACAGGTTTCCTCCTACAATGAGCAGTTCTTC,CASSREQVSSYNEQFF
TRBV27,many,TRBD1,TRBJ2-1,TGTGCCAGCAGCCCATACAGGGGGCAAGACCACAATGAGCAGTTCTTC,CASSPYRGQDHNEQFF
TRBV24-1,many,TRBD1,TRBJ1-2,TGTGCCACCAGTGCGACAGGGTGGACTGGCTACACCTTC,CATSATGWTGYTF
TRBV28,many,-,TRBJ2-6,TGTGCCAGCAGTTTAATCGGCCTCTCTGGGGCCAACGTCCTGACTTTC,CASSLIGLSGANVLTF
TRBV20-1,many,-,TRBJ2-1,TGCAGTGCTAGAGATCCCAGGGACAATGAGCAGTTCTTC,CSARDPRDNEQFF
TRBV24-1,-,TRBD1,TRBJ1-2,TGTGCCACCAGTGAGGTGGGACAGGGCCGTGGCTACACCTTC,CATSEVGQGRGYTF